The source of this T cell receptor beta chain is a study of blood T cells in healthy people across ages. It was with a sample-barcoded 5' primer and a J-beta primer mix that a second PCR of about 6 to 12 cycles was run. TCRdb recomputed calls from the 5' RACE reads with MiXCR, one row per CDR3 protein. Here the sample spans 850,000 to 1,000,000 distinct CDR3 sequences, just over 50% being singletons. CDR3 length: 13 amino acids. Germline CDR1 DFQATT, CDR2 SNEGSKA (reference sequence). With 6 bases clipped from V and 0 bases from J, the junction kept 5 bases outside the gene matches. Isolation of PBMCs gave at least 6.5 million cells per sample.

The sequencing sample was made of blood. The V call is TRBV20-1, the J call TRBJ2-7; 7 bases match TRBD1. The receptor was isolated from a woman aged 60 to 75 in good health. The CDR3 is CSASGQISYEQYF. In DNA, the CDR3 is TGCAGTGCCTCGGGACAGATCTCCTACGAGCAGTACTTC.